A selection of T cell receptor beta chains follows, all from one sample in a study of neurological immune-mediated disorders. Each CDR3 protein is one row after TCRdb ran MiXCR on the 5' RACE reads. The profile shows about 43,000 distinct CDR3 sequences, approximately 12% of them singletons. The sequenced sample was PBMCs. The receptor source for this set is a female donor in good health. CDR3s include the opening cysteine and the closing phenylalanine or tryptophan. The D gene is left open where the match is weak. A clone size is listed for some rows: how often the clone was seen (once, few, many), or a class if it is expanded.

many TRBJ2-5 TRBV2 TRBD2 TGTGCCAGCAGTGAAGCGCACGGGGGGGCGAAAGAGACCCAGTACTTC CASSEAHGGAKETQYF
many TRBJ2-2 TRBV18 TRBD1 TGTGCCAGCTCACCACCGCGGCAGGGGGACACCGGGGAGCTGTTTTTT CASSPPRQGDTGELFF
many TRBJ1-1 TRBV12-3/TRBV12-4 TRBD1 TGTGCCAGCAGTCCGGCGGACAGGGGGCGAGCCGAAGCTTTCTTT CASSPADRGRAEAFF
many TRBJ1-1 TRBV5-1 . TGCGCCAGCAGCCCAGGGGCCCTCAACACTGAAGCTTTCTTT CASSPGALNTEAFF
many TRBJ2-7 TRBV6-6 TRBD1 TGTGCCAGCAGTACCGGACAGGGGGCCTACGAGCAGTACTTC CASSTGQGAYEQYF
many TRBJ2-7 TRBV29-1 . TGCAGCGTTGAAACCACCTACGAGCAGTACTTC CSVETTYEQYF
many TRBJ2-1 TRBV2 . TGTGCCAGCATAATGACAGTCTACAATGAGCAGTTCTTC CASIMTVYNEQFF
many TRBJ2-3 TRBV6-1 TRBD2 TGTGCCAGCAGTAAGAGCGGGGGCACAGATACGCAGTATTTT CASSKSGGTDTQYF
many TRBJ2-3 TRBV6-6 TRBD1 TGTGCCAGCAGTAAGGGGGACAGCTACACAGATACGCAGTATTTT CASSKGDSYTDTQYF
many TRBJ1-1 TRBV3-1 TRBD1 TGTGCCAGCAGACCTACAGGGGGGAAAGGGAACACTGAAGCTTTCTTT CASRPTGGKGNTEAFF
many TRBJ2-7 TRBV7-8 . TGTGCCAGCAGCTCAGGGGCGGGGTCGACCTACGAGCAGTACTTC CASSSGAGSTYEQYF
many TRBJ1-3 TRBV6-5 TRBD1 TGTGCCAGCAGTTACTCACAGGGGGCGATGAACACCATATATTTT CASSYSQGAMNTIYF
many TRBJ2-7 TRBV12-3/TRBV12-4 . TGTGCCAGCAGCCGGGTAGGAGCCTACGAGCAGTACTTC CASSRVGAYEQYF
. TRBJ2-5 TRBV7-9 . TGTGTCGTCCGGACGGAATGGGAGACCCAGTACTTC CVVRTEWETQYF
once TRBJ2-2 TRBV30 TRBD1 TGTGCCTTGACTGCCCGGGACAGGGAAACCGGGGAGCTGTTTTTT CALTARDRETGELFF
few TRBJ1-4 TRBV5-1 TRBD1 TGCGCCAGCAGCTTGGACAGGGGGCTAGATAATGAAAAACTGTTTTTT CASSLDRGLDNEKLFF
many TRBJ1-2 TRBV12-3/TRBV12-4 . TGTGCCAGCAGTCGCGGGGGGGGCCGGGGCTACACCTTC CASSRGGGRGYTF
few TRBJ1-1 TRBV11-2 TRBD1 TGTGCCAGCAGCCCGAAAGGTGGGACAGGGGGAAACACTGAAGCTTTCTTT CASSPKGGTGGNTEAFF
few TRBJ1-1 TRBV18 TRBD1 TGTGCCAGCCACACAGGGGGCCAGGGCACTGAAGCTTTCTTT CASHTGGQGTEAFF
. TRBJ2-1 TRBV5-1 TRBD1 TGCGCCAGCGCTCCGGGACAGGGGATATTTGAGCAGTTCTTC CASAPGQGIFEQFF
many TRBJ1-1 TRBV18 TRBD1 TGTGCCAGCTCACTGACAGGGGGGGACACTGAAGCTTTCTTT CASSLTGGDTEAFF
many TRBJ2-5 TRBV12-3/TRBV12-4 TRBD2 TGTGCCAGCAGCCTGATCCGAGCGGGAGGGAAAGAGACCCAGTACTTC CASSLIRAGGKETQYF
many TRBJ2-3 TRBV7-8 . TGTGCCAGCAGCCCCTTACAAGGCGTAGATACGCAGTATTTT CASSPLQGVDTQYF
many TRBJ2-1 TRBV6-5 TRBD1 TGTGCCAGCAGAAGACAGGGAGAATTCAATGAGCAGTTCTTC CASRRQGEFNEQFF
many TRBJ2-4 TRBV5-1 . TGCGCCAGCAGCGGGGGAGGAGGAGGGAAAAACATTCAGTACTTC CASSGGGGGKNIQYF
many TRBJ2-5 TRBV18 TRBD1 TGTGCCAGCTCACCACCTGACAGGGTCGGAGAGACCCAGTACTTC CASSPPDRVGETQYF
many TRBJ2-1 TRBV5-6 TRBD1 TGTGCCAGCAGCGATGTAAATGGACAGGGGAATGAGCAGTTCTTC CASSDVNGQGNEQFF
many TRBJ2-3 TRBV6-6 TRBD2 TGTGCCAGCAGTTACTCCCCAGCGGGGGGGCCTGGGGATACGCAGTATTTT CASSYSPAGGPGDTQYF
many TRBJ2-7 TRBV12-3/TRBV12-4 . TGTGCCAGCAGTTTTGGGGGCGAGCAGTACTTC CASSFGGEQYF
many TRBJ1-5 TRBV18 . TGTGCCAGCTCACCAGCAGAGTACCAGCCCCAGCATTTT CASSPAEYQPQHF
many TRBJ2-7 TRBV30 . TGTGCCTGGAGTAATCGCGAGCAGTACTTC CAWSNREQYF
many TRBJ1-3 TRBV20-1 . TGCAGTGCTCCCAGTCCCTCTGGAAACACCATATATTTT CSAPSPSGNTIYF
many TRBJ1-1 TRBV7-7 . TGTGCTAGCCCCCCAGCTTTCTTT CASPPAFF
many TRBJ2-7 TRBV27 . TGTGCCAGCAGTTCGAGGTACGAGCAGTACTTC CASSSRYEQYF
many TRBJ2-1 TRBV4-2 TRBD2 TGTGCCAGCAGCCCACGGCTAGCGGGCCACAATGAGCAGTTCTTC CASSPRLAGHNEQFF
many TRBJ1-5 TRBV20-1 . TGCAGTGTTGAGCCTATCAATCAGCCCCAGCATTTT CSVEPINQPQHF
many TRBJ1-5 TRBV27 . TGTGCCAGCAGTTTCTCAGGGGTTAATAAGCCCCAGCATTTT CASSFSGVNKPQHF
many TRBJ2-7 TRBV25-1 . TGTGCCAGCAGTGAGGCACGACAGGTTGGTTCCTACGAGCAGTACTTC CASSEARQVGSYEQYF
many TRBJ1-2 TRBV28 . TGTGCCAGCAGTACCCTACAGGGAGACTATGGCTACACCTTC CASSTLQGDYGYTF
many TRBJ2-1 TRBV4-2 TRBD2 TGTGCCAGCAGCCCGCGACTAGCGGGGGGGCCTATTTACAATGAGCAGTTCTTC CASSPRLAGGPIYNEQFF
many TRBJ1-6 TRBV2 . TGTGCCAGCAGTGACCGAGGGTACTCACCCCTCCACTTT CASSDRGYSPLHF
many TRBJ2-2 TRBV7-2 . TGTGCCAGCAGCCCCTCACTTATCGCAGCGAACACCGGGGAGCTGTTTTTT CASSPSLIAANTGELFF
many TRBJ1-1 TRBV20-1 . TGCAGTGCTAGGGGAGACAGCTTACAAGCTTTCTTT CSARGDSLQAFF
many TRBJ2-5 TRBV11-2 TRBD1 TGTGCCAGCAGCTTAGACAGGGGGACAGGGGCGGAGACCCAGTACTTC CASSLDRGTGAETQYF
many TRBJ2-3 TRBV13 . TGTGCCAGCAGCTTGGAAGGGATTAGCACAGATACGCAGTATTTT CASSLEGISTDTQYF
many TRBJ1-1 TRBV7-9 . TGTGCCAGCAGCTCCCGGGGGGGGAGCACTGAAGCTTTCTTT CASSSRGGSTEAFF
many TRBJ2-1 TRBV11-2 TRBD2 TGTGCCAGCAGCTTAATATTTAGCGGGGGGGAGCAGTTCTTC CASSLIFSGGEQFF
many TRBJ2-2 TRBV20-1 TRBD1 TGCAGTGCTGGGACAGGGTGGAACACCGGGGAGCTGTTTTTT CSAGTGWNTGELFF
many TRBJ2-3 TRBV5-1 . TGCGCCAGCAGTTATGCCGGGCTAGCTATGGCAGATACGCAGTATTTT CASSYAGLAMADTQYF
few TRBJ2-7 TRBV28 . TGTGCCAGCAGCCACCCTAGTACCCCATTGTACGAGCAGTACTTC CASSHPSTPLYEQYF
many TRBJ2-2 TRBV20-1 TRBD1 TGCAGTGCTAGACAGGGGGCCGGGGAGCTGTTTTTT CSARQGAGELFF